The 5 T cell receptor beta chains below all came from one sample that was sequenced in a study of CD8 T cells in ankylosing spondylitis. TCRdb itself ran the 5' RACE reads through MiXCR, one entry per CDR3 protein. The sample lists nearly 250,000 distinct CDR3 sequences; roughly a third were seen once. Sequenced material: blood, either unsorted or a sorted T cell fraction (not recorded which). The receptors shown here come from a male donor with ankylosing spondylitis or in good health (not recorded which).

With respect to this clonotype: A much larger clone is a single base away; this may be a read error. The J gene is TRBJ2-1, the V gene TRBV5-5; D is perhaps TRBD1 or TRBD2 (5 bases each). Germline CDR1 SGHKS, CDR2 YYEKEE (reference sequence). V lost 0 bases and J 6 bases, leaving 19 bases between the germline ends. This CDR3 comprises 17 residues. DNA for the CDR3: TGTGCCAGCAGCTTGGAGCTTGCGGCAGGGAGTTTCAATGAGCAGTTCTTC. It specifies CASSLELAAGSFNEQFF.

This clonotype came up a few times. CDR3: CASTYPSGGELFF. The CDR3 nucleotides are TGTGCCAGCACCTACCCCAGTGGCGGGGAGCTGTTTTTT. The chain joins TRBV12-3 or TRBV12-4 to TRBJ2-2; D remains unclear. V was pared by 7 bases and J by 7 bases, with 13 bases between. This CDR3 is built from 13 residues.

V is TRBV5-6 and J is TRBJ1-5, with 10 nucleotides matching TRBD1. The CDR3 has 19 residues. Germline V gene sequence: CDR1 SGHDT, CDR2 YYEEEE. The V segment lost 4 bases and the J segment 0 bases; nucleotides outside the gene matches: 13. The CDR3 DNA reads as TGTGCCAGCAGCCGAAACCGGGACAGGGGTACCTATAGCAATCAGCCCCAGCATTTT. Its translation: CASSRNRDRGTYSNQPQHF.

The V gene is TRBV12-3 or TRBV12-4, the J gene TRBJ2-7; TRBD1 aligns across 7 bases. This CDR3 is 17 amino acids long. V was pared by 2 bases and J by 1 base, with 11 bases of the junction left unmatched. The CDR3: CASSLWPRDRTSYEQYF. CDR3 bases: TGTGCCAGCAGTTTATGGCCGAGGGACAGAACTTCCTACGAGCAGTACTTC.

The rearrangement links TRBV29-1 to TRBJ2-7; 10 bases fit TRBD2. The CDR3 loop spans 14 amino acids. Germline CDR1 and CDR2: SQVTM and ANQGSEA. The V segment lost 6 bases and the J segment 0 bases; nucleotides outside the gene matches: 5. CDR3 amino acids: CSVTGLANSYEQYF. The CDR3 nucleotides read TGCAGCGTGACGGGACTAGCGAACTCCTACGAGCAGTACTTC.